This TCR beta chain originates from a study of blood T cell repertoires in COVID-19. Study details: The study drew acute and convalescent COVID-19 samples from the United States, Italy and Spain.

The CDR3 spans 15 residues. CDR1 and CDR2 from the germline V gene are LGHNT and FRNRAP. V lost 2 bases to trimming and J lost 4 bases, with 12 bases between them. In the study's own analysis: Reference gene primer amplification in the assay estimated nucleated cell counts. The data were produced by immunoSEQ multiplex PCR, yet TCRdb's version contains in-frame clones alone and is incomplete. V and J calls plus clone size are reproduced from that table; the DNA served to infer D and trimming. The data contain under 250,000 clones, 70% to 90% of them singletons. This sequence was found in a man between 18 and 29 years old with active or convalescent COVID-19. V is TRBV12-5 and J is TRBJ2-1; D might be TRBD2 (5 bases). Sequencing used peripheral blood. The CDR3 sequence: CASGLPRGDYNEQFF. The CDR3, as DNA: TGTGCTAGTGGTTTGCCCCGGGGAGATTACAATGAGCAGTTCTTC.